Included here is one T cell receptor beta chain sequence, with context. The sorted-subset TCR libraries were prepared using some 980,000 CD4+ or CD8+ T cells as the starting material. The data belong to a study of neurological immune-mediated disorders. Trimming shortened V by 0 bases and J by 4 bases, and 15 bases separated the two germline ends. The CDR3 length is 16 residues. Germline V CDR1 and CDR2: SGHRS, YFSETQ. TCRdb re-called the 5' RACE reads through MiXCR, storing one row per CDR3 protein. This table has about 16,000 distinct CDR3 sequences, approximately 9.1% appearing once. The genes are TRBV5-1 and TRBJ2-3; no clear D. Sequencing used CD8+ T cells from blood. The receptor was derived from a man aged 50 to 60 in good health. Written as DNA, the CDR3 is TGCGCCAGCAGCTTGGCTCGTTCGGTTAAGCCAGATACGCAGTATTTT. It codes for CASSLARSVKPDTQYF.